One sample yielded the 26 T cell receptor beta chains listed below, sequenced in a study of T-cell reconstitution after alpha-beta-depleted transplantation in children. For TCRbeta, the library was prepared with unique molecular identifiers. TCRdb redid the calling of the PCR reads with MiXCR, one entry per CDR3 protein. Altogether approximately 500,000 distinct CDR3 sequences are present, over 9.5% being singletons, with the ten largest covering 2% to 2.5%. The input for sequencing was PBMCs, taken before TCRalphabeta/CD19-depleted stem cell transplant. The receptors here all came from a child aged 2-9 years with inherited bone marrow failure, due to receive a stem cell transplant.

Many counts were recorded for this clonotype. The rearrangement joins TRBV28 to TRBJ2-7; a weak D match, TRBD2 (5 bases). V gave up 4 bases and J gave up 9 bases, with 10 bases separating them. This CDR3 has 11 amino acids. The germline V gene has CDR1 MDHEN and CDR2 SYDVKM. CDR3 DNA sequence: TGTGCCAGCAGTTCCTCCCTAGCGCAGTACTTC. This sequence encodes CASSSSLAQYF.

This clonotype has a count of ten or more. The rearrangement uses TRBV7-9 and TRBJ2-1; 10 positions match TRBD2. J was trimmed by 5 bases and V by 1 base; bases with no gene match: 5. There are 16 residues in the CDR3. Per the germline V gene, CDR1 is SEHNR and CDR2 is FQNEAQ (reference sequence). CDR3 protein: CASSLGKREGHNEQFF. Here the CDR3 DNA reads TGTGCCAGCAGCTTAGGGAAGCGGGAGGGCCACAATGAGCAGTTCTTC.

A few counts support this clonotype. The chain employs TRBV19 and TRBJ2-7; possible D gene TRBD2, 5 bases. Trimming removed 3 bases from V and 0 bases from J, with 12 bases in between. The CDR3 is 15 amino acids. Germline values: CDR1 LNHDA, CDR2 SQIVND (reference sequence). The CDR3 DNA sequence: TGTGCCAGTAGTATGCTGGTAGCGAACTCCTACGAGCAGTACTTC. Protein product: CASSMLVANSYEQYF.

Note on this clonotype: Given a much more abundant clone one base away, this may be a read error. This sequence joins TRBV7-2 and TRBJ1-2, with TRBD1 as a possible D gene (5 bases). This CDR3 is 13 amino acids long. CDR1 and CDR2 (germline): SGHTA, FQGNSA. CDR3 sequence (DNA): TGTGCCCGCAGCTCTCCACAGGACTATGGCTACACCTTC. It yields the protein CARSSPQDYGYTF.

Many counts were recorded for this clonotype. The chain joins TRBV25-1 to TRBJ2-1; 10 positions agree with TRBD2. The CDR3 loop spans 18 amino acids. Losses at the gene ends were 1 base for V and 3 bases for J; bases not matched to a gene: 9. Germline CDR1 MGHDK, CDR2 SYGVNS. The CDR3 region is CASSEFGASGSRYNEQFF. CDR3 bases: TGTGCCAGCAGTGAATTCGGGGCTAGCGGGAGCCGCTACAATGAGCAGTTCTTC.

The chain couples TRBV13 to TRBJ2-1; the D call may be TRBD1 or TRBD2 (5 bases each). Germline CDR1 PRHDT, CDR2 FYEKMQ (reference sequence). The V end lost 4 bases, the J end lost 6 bases, and 13 bases lay between the germline ends. This CDR3 has 14 amino acids. CDR3 sequence reads: CASSSYRDVNEQFF. DNA for the CDR3: TGTGCCAGCAGCTCATACCGGGACGTCAATGAGCAGTTCTTC. The whole variable domain, remainder taken from reference TRBV13 and TRBJ2-1, is AAGVIQSPRHLIKEKRETATLKCYPIPRHDTVYWYQQGPGQDPQFLISFYEKMQSDKGSIPDRFSAQQFSDYHSELNMSSLELGDSALYFCASSSYRDVNEQFFGPGTRLTVL.

The V and J genes are TRBV4-3 and TRBJ2-2, with D possibly matching TRBD1 (6 bases). V dropped 7 bases and J dropped 7 bases, with 19 bases sitting between them. The CDR3 extends over 15 amino acids. CDR1 and CDR2 from the germline V gene are LGHNA and YSLEER. As DNA, the CDR3 is TGCGCCAGCAAAGGATTCTGGGGGCAAGGCGGGGAGCTGTTTTTT. Encoded protein: CASKGFWGQGGELFF.

This clonotype was recorded many times. The V and J genes are TRBV12-3 or TRBV12-4 and TRBJ1-5, with D possibly matching TRBD1 (6 bases). The CDR3 totals 16 residues. The V and J ends lost 6 bases and 10 bases respectively, with 25 bases between them. The CDR3: CASRPPGDWGRIPQHF. CDR3 nucleotides: TGTGCCAGCAGGCCCCCAGGGGACTGGGGTCGAATACCCCAGCATTTT.

In this sample, this clonotype turned up many times. The V gene is TRBV6-5, the J gene TRBJ2-3, with D uncertain. Germline values: CDR1 MNHEY, CDR2 SVGAGI. The V and J ends lost 2 bases and 0 bases respectively, with 9 bases between them. The length of the CDR3 is 15 residues. The CDR3 here is CASSYVEGSTDTQYF. The CDR3 bases are TGTGCCAGCAGTTACGTGGAAGGTAGCACAGATACGCAGTATTTT.

This clonotype was detected a few times. The chain is built from TRBV10-3 and TRBJ2-7; 8 nucleotides match TRBD2. Germline CDR1 reads ENHRY; CDR2 reads SYGVKD. J was trimmed by 2 bases and V by 0 bases; bases with no gene match: 3. The CDR3 is made up of 15 amino acids. CDR3 sequence: CAISESTSATYEQYF. The CDR3 DNA follows: TGTGCCATCAGTGAGTCGACTAGCGCAACCTACGAGCAGTACTTC.

This clonotype was observed a handful of times. The V gene is TRBV6-1, the J gene TRBJ2-5, with 11 bases matching TRBD2. The CDR3 sequence is 15 residues long. J was trimmed by 7 bases and V by 5 bases; bases with no gene match: 9. The germline V gene has CDR1 MNHNS and CDR2 SASEGT. CDR3 amino acids: CASSPGTSGLGTQYF. CDR3 sequence (DNA): TGTGCCAGCAGTCCCGGGACTAGCGGACTAGGGACCCAGTACTTC.

This clonotype has a count of ten or more. V gene TRBV27 combines with J gene TRBJ2-3; D gene uncertain. Germline values: CDR1 MNHEY, CDR2 SMNVEV (reference sequence). The CDR3 covers 15 residues. V shed 5 bases and J shed 0 bases, with 12 bases lying between them. The CDR3 region is CASSPTRASTDTQYF. The CDR3 DNA follows: TGTGCCAGCAGTCCTACCCGCGCTAGCACAGATACGCAGTATTTT.

The table lists this clonotype with many counts. The chain uses TRBV6-5 and TRBJ1-6; D is undetermined. The CDR3 length is 15 residues. Germline-derived CDR1 and CDR2 are MNHEY and SVGAGI. V was cut by 1 base and J by 10 bases, with 14 bases left in between. CDR3 DNA sequence: TGTGCCAGCAGTTACTTGCGATACCCCTCCTCACCCCTCCACTTT. It translates to CASSYLRYPSSPLHF.

This clonotype has at least ten counts. J is TRBJ2-3 and V is TRBV5-1, with D perhaps matching TRBD1 or TRBD2 (5 bases each). CDR1 is SGHRS and CDR2 is YFSETQ in the germline V gene. Trimming removed 3 bases from V and 9 bases from J, with 23 bases in between. The CDR3 extends over 16 amino acids. CDR3 coding DNA: TGCGCCAGCAGCTCCGGGACCGATAGACCTTTCGACACGCAGTATTTT. This codes for CASSSGTDRPFDTQYF.

This clonotype was counted at least ten times. This chain joins TRBV5-6 and TRBJ2-5, with 7 nucleotides matching TRBD2. V shed 5 bases, J shed 11 bases, and the junction held 21 bases outside the gene matches. CDR3 length: 16 residues. Germline V gene lookup returns CDR1 SGHDT and CDR2 YYEEEE. CDR3 DNA: TGTGCCAGCAGTTTCAGGGTCGCGGGGCCTAGCGGAGGGCAGTACTTC. Its protein product is CASSFRVAGPSGGQYF.

In its sample, this clonotype was seen many times. The gene calls are TRBV7-9 and TRBJ2-7, with D perhaps TRBD1 or TRBD2 (5 bases each). Between the trimmed V and J ends, which lost 6 bases and 7 bases, there was a span of 10 bases. The CDR3 covers 11 residues. The V gene's germline CDR1 is SEHNR and CDR2 FQNEAQ (reference sequence). The CDR3 region is CASRFEGEQYF. DNA for the CDR3: TGTGCCAGCAGATTCGAGGGGGAGCAGTACTTC.

This clonotype showed up many times. The chain employs TRBV5-1 and TRBJ1-4; no reliable D call. CDR1 and CDR2 from the germline V gene are SGHRS and YFSETQ. V was cut by 4 bases and J by 2 bases, with 15 bases left in between. The CDR3 totals 16 residues. Here the CDR3 reads CASSPLGRETNEKLFF. The CDR3 DNA reads as TGCGCCAGCAGCCCGCTTGGGAGGGAGACTAATGAAAAACTGTTTTTT.

This clonotype was recorded many times. This rearrangement joins TRBV20-1 to TRBJ2-5; 7 nucleotides agree with TRBD2. V shed 2 bases, J shed 0 bases, and the junction held 0 bases outside the gene matches. The germline CDR1 and CDR2 sequences are DFQATT and SNEGSKA (reference sequence). The CDR3 runs to 13 residues. CDR3 sequence (DNA): TGCAGTGCTAGACTAGCGGACCAAGAGACCCAGTACTTC. Translating gives CSARLADQETQYF.

This chain uses TRBV29-1 with TRBJ2-7; TRBD1 is a possible D gene (6 bases). CDR1 is SQVTM, CDR2 ANQGSEA, per germline. The CDR3 loop spans 12 amino acids. V gave up 3 bases and J gave up 5 bases, with 11 bases separating them. CDR3 protein: CSVDPGANEQYF. CDR3 coding DNA: TGCAGCGTTGACCCAGGGGCGAACGAGCAGTACTTC.

This clonotype was picked up many times. J is TRBJ2-3 and V is TRBV6-5; maybe TRBD1 (5 bases). Germline V CDR1 and CDR2: MNHEY, SVGAGI. There are 14 residues in the CDR3. The V gene lost 0 bases and the J gene lost 10 bases, with 14 bases spanning the gap. The CDR3, as DNA: TGTGCCAGCAGTTACTCCACAGGCGGCAACGCGCAGTATTTT. Amino acid sequence: CASSYSTGGNAQYF.

This clonotype was counted at least ten times. The chain combines TRBV28 with TRBJ2-1; D remains unclear. The CDR3 sequence is 15 residues long. The ends were cut back, 2 bases at V and 9 bases at J, with 17 bases in the middle. Germline-derived CDR1 and CDR2 are MDHEN and SYDVKM. DNA of the CDR3: TGTGCCAGCAGTTTAGGAGCTTCGCGGAAGAGTGAGCAGTTCTTC. Encoded protein: CASSLGASRKSEQFF.

This clonotype was seen ten or more times. The chain joins TRBV12-3 or TRBV12-4 to TRBJ2-1; D tentatively reads TRBD1 or TRBD2 (5 bases each). This CDR3 contains 15 residues. Trimming took 6 bases from V and 2 from J, leaving 14 bases between them. The CDR3 sequence: CASSPPGAPYNEQFF. The CDR3 region has the DNA TGTGCCAGCAGCCCTCCCGGGGCCCCCTACAATGAGCAGTTCTTC.

This clonotype occurred many times. The J gene is TRBJ2-5, the V gene TRBV18; D might be TRBD1 (5 bases). V dropped 4 bases and J dropped 2 bases, with 11 bases sitting between them. This CDR3 is built from 14 residues. Germline assignment: CDR1 KGHSH and CDR2 LQKENI. The CDR3 DNA reads TGTGCCAGCTCACTCTCGGACATACAAGAGACCCAGTACTTC. Translating it yields CASSLSDIQETQYF.

Many counts were recorded for this clonotype. This chain connects TRBV24-1 to TRBJ2-1; D is unresolved. In germline, CDR1 is KGHDR, CDR2 SFDVKD. The CDR3 length is 16 residues. Trimming took off 4 bases at V and 2 bases at J, with 14 bases between the two ends. The CDR3 sequence: CATSESTRWPYNEQFF. The CDR3 bases are TGTGCCACCAGTGAGTCGACCCGTTGGCCCTACAATGAGCAGTTCTTC.

This chain joins TRBV19 and TRBJ2-6; D unresolved. V gave up 2 bases and J gave up 1 base, with 9 bases separating them. The CDR3 spans 16 residues. Germline CDR1 LNHDA, CDR2 SQIVND (reference sequence). CDR3 sequence (DNA): TGTGCCAGTAGTATACTAACACCTTCTGGGGCCAACGTCCTGACTTTC. It translates to CASSILTPSGANVLTF.

This clonotype was seen a few times. V usage is TRBV27 and J usage is TRBJ2-1; D is perhaps TRBD2 (7 bases). CDR1 and CDR2 (germline): MNHEY, SMNVEV (reference sequence). The CDR3 runs to 15 residues. Trimming took 2 bases from V and 5 from J, leaving 13 bases between them. The CDR3 spells CASSLAGAGDNEQFF. As DNA, the CDR3 is TGTGCCAGCAGTTTAGCGGGGGCGGGGGACAATGAGCAGTTCTTC.